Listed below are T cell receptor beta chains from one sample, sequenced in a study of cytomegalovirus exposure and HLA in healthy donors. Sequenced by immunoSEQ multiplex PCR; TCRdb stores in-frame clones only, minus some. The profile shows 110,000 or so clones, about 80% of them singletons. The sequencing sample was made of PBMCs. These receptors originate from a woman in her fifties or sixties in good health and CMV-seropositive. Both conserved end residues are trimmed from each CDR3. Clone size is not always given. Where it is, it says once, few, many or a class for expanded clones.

ASSPFSYEQY	TRBV7-9	.	TRBJ2-7
ASSGFRGYDTEAF	TRBV11-2	once	TRBJ1-1
ASSAPGTGLYEQY	TRBV27	.	TRBJ2-7
ASTRTSWNEQF	TRBV19	once	TRBJ2-1
ATSILGQDGYT	TRBV15	.	TRBJ1-2
ASSAGQIQYGYT	TRBV5-5	few	TRBJ1-2
SGAQGGSYGYT	TRBV29-1	.	TRBJ1-2
ASSQEFQNYGYT	TRBV4-3	.	TRBJ1-2
ASSVDSRGVTEAF	TRBV9	once	TRBJ1-1
ASSLEGAAVEY	TRBV5-1	.	TRBJ2-4
ASSVADSGGPKAYEQY	TRBV9	.	TRBJ2-7
ASSSEHRGGQPQH	TRBV7-2	few	TRBJ1-5
ASSGIMTGQGNEETQY	TRBV2	.	TRBJ2-5
ASSPQIQGAKNIQY	TRBV4-1	.	TRBJ2-4
ASSLVGDSYEQY	TRBV7-2	.	TRBJ2-7
ASSSEGQGYEQY	TRBV5-1	.	TRBJ2-7
ASKPGTSGYEQY	TRBV7-8	.	TRBJ2-7
ASSVVAGGGEQF	TRBV9	.	TRBJ2-1
ATSTWTGEDEKLF	TRBV15	.	TRBJ1-4
ASRPPGGANEKLF	TRBV6-1	few	TRBJ1-4
SVGTGGYGYT	TRBV29-1	once	TRBJ1-2